The source of this TCR beta chain is a study of OX40 agonist ivuxolimab in advanced cancers. Study details: Ivuxolimab, which is an agonistic anti-OX40 (CD134) antibody, was administered to the patients. A history of anti-PD-1, anti-PD-L1 or anti-CTLA-4 therapy was acceptable, and 40% to 45% had some. General study points: Averaged across samples, CD8+ T cells carried more expanded clones than CD4+ did. Among the lowest peripheral clonal expansion occurred in 0.1-3.0 mg/kg partial responders.

With respect to this clone: The antigen remains unidentified.

The protocol was immunoSEQ multiplex PCR, while the TCRdb copy is restricted to in-frame clones and leaves out a portion. Of just under 65,000 clones listed, around 80% are singletons. Germline V gene sequence: CDR1 GTSNPN, CDR2 SVGIG (reference sequence). V dropped 3 bases and J dropped 1 base, with 15 bases sitting between them. There are 15 residues in the CDR3. The sample in question was CD4+ or CD8+ T cells sorted from blood, obtained in a trial of the OX40 agonist ivuxolimab. The V call is TRBV30, the J call TRBJ1-1; D possibly corresponds to TRBD1 (5 bases). This TCR derives from an adult with an advanced solid tumor such as melanoma, head and neck, liver or kidney cancer. CDR3 protein: CAWRAGRSANTEAFF. The CDR3 nucleotides are TGTGCCTGGAGGGCGGGGCGGTCGGCGAACACTGAAGCTTTCTTT.